The 11 T cell receptor beta chains given below trace back to one sample, sequenced in a study of blood T cells in healthy people across ages. Through a sample-barcoded 5' primer and a J-beta primer mix, a second PCR was run for roughly 7 to 12 cycles. Using its own MiXCR run on the 5' RACE reads, TCRdb lists one record per CDR3 protein. Of some 1.5 million distinct CDR3 sequences listed, 35% to 45% are singletons. The sequencing sample was made of blood. The receptor source for this set is a woman aged 18-29 years in good health.

In its sample, this clonotype was seen a few times. The chain links TRBV20-1 to TRBJ2-7; no definite D call. Germline V gene sequence: CDR1 DFQATT, CDR2 SNEGSKA (reference sequence). V was pared by 2 bases and J by 7 bases, with 18 bases between. The CDR3 extends over 14 amino acids. CDR3 sequence reads: CSARQTEGSREQYF. In DNA, the CDR3 is TGCAGTGCTAGACAGACCGAAGGAAGCCGAGAGCAGTACTTC.

The chain recombines TRBV2 with TRBJ2-4; the match to TRBD2 covers 7 bases. This CDR3 contains 11 residues. V gave up 4 bases and J gave up 13 bases; unmatched junction bases: 4. Germline CDR1 SNHLY, CDR2 FYNNEI. The CDR3 sequence: CASSGGRAQYF. The CDR3 DNA follows: TGTGCCAGCAGTGGGGGGAGGGCACAGTACTTC.

This clonotype was seen at least ten times. The chain couples TRBV11-2 to TRBJ1-4; 8 positions match TRBD1. The CDR3 sequence is 15 residues long. Per germline, CDR1 SGHAT and CDR2 FQNNGV. After removal of 4 bases from V and 3 bases from J, the junction contained 4 bases not matched to a gene. This CDR3 reads CASSSDRGANEKLFF. Written as DNA, the CDR3 is TGTGCCAGCAGCTCCGACAGGGGTGCTAATGAAAAACTGTTTTTT.

This clonotype was seen a few times. The CDR3: CAISEGLTNSPLHF. For the CDR3, the DNA is TGTGCCATCAGTGAGGGACTGACTAATTCACCCCTCCACTTT. The chain employs TRBV10-3 and TRBJ1-6; D not certain. Deletions cut 2 bases from V and 6 bases from J, with 8 bases between. The V gene's germline CDR1 is ENHRY and CDR2 SYGVKD. The CDR3 loop spans 14 amino acids.

The chain's CDR3 is CASSSFTRTSDSTDTQYF. CDR3 DNA sequence: TGCGCCAGCAGCTCGTTTACCCGGACTAGCGATAGCACAGATACGCAGTATTTT. The V gene is TRBV5-1, the J gene TRBJ2-3; 9 bases are shared with TRBD2. The CDR3 spans 18 residues. V shed 3 bases and J 0 bases; nucleotides not matched to a gene: 11. The germline V gene encodes CDR1 SGHRS and CDR2 YFSETQ.

This clonotype was counted only a few times. The rearrangement links TRBV6-5 to TRBJ1-5, with 7 bases matching TRBD1. Trimming cost V 5 bases and J 3 bases; bases outside gene matches: 4. The CDR3 is 14 residues long. Germline V CDR1 and CDR2: MNHEY, SVGAGI. The CDR3 here is CASSPDRDNQPQHF. The CDR3 region has the DNA TGTGCCAGCAGTCCCGACAGGGACAATCAGCCCCAGCATTTT.

This clonotype was counted between two and nine times. The CDR3 is CASAGDSHYSPLHF. CDR3 nucleotide sequence: TGTGCCAGCGCAGGGGACTCCCATTATTCACCCCTCCACTTT. The chain employs TRBV27 and TRBJ1-6, with a weak D call TRBD1 (6 bases). Germline V CDR1 and CDR2: MNHEY, SMNVEV (reference sequence). V was trimmed by 8 bases and J by 8 bases, leaving 16 bases between them. This CDR3 has 14 amino acids.

The sample holds a few counts of this clonotype. Written as DNA, the CDR3 is TGTGCCACCAGTGACTCTGGAGACAATCAGCCCCAGCATTTT. Its translation is CATSDSGDNQPQHF. This chain uses TRBV24-1 with TRBJ1-5, with D uncertain. The germline gives CDR1 KGHDR, CDR2 SFDVKD. The CDR3 is 14 residues long. V lost 4 bases to trimming and J lost 3 bases, with 9 bases between them.

Comments on this clonotype: It may be a read error: a sequence one base away is much more abundant. This rearrangement joins TRBV10-3 to TRBJ2-1; D is uncertain. This CDR3 comprises 11 residues. Trimming left V 2 bases short and J 13 bases short, with 9 bases between. Germline V lookup: CDR1 ENHRY, CDR2 SYGVKD. This CDR3 is CAISEKETQFF. For the CDR3, the DNA is TGTGCCATCAGTGAGAAAGAGACCCAGTTCTTC.

The rearrangement links TRBV7-2 to TRBJ1-1; no clear D. This CDR3 is 13 amino acids long. Germline V lookup: CDR1 SGHTA, CDR2 FQGNSA. The V gene lost 3 bases and the J gene lost 4 bases, with 9 bases spanning the gap. The CDR3 DNA reads TGTGCCAGCAGCTTTACTGACGGCACTGAAGCTTTCTTT. Protein: CASSFTDGTEAFF.

This clonotype was found a few times. This chain links TRBV7-2 with TRBJ1-1; D is unclear. This CDR3 is 14 amino acids long. The V end lost 5 bases, the J end lost 5 bases, and 15 bases lay between the germline ends. Germline V CDR1 and CDR2: SGHTA, FQGNSA. The CDR3 DNA sequence: TGTGCCAGCAGCCTACGCTCGGGGAGTACTGAAGCTTTCTTT. Its translation: CASSLRSGSTEAFF.